One and the same sample provided the 20 T cell receptor beta chains below, sequenced in a study of shared clonotypes between healthy human individuals. Assay used: immunoSEQ multiplex PCR; TCRdb lists only in-frame clones, some missing. The sample consists of around 2.5 million clones, under 95% of them appearing once. Specimen: naive CD4+ T cells from PBMCs. The subset: CD45RA+ positively selected. These receptors all stem from a man aged 18-30 years in good health. Some clones in this sample may be carry-over from other donors' samples.

In regard to this clone: This CDR3 is also generated by other DNA sequences in the sample. This chain joins TRBV6-5 and TRBJ1-1, with D perhaps TRBD1 (5 bases). CDR3 length equals 13 residues. V was cut by 5 bases and J by 1 base, with 8 bases left in between. Germline V gives CDR1 MNHEY, CDR2 SVGAGI. DNA of the CDR3: TGTGCCAGCAGTCCAACAGGGAACACTGAAGCTTTCTTT. Translation gives CASSPTGNTEAFF.

J is TRBJ2-5 and V is TRBV2; the match to TRBD2 covers 12 bases. The J call may be in error: the DNA end matches TRBJ2-7 better. CDR1 and CDR2 (germline): SNHLY, FYNNEI. This CDR3 has 14 residues. CDR3 nucleotides: TGTGCCAGCAGGAGACTAGCGGGAGCTCTCGAGCAGTACTTC. The encoded protein is CASRRLAGALEQYF.

This clone was seen a single time. J is TRBJ1-6 and V is TRBV7-2; no clear D gene. CDR3 length: 12 amino acids. Germline V gives CDR1 SGHTA, CDR2 FQGNSA. V gave up 1 base and J gave up 10 bases, with 5 bases separating them. The CDR3 nucleotides are TGTGCCAGCAGCTTAGATCTCTCACCCCTCCACTTT. Translating it yields CASSLDLSPLHF.

V is TRBV11-2 and J is TRBJ1-1; D is possibly TRBD1 (5 bases). Trimming took off 6 bases at V and 12 bases at J, with 17 bases between the two ends. The CDR3 has 12 amino acids. The germline gives CDR1 SGHAT, CDR2 FQNNGV. The CDR3 here is CASRLAGERPFF. Here the CDR3 DNA reads TGTGCCAGCAGGCTCGCGGGGGAGAGACCTTTCTTT.

This rearrangement joins TRBV5-4 to TRBJ2-1, with D perhaps TRBD1 (5 bases). Trimming took off 4 bases at V and 7 bases at J, with 18 bases between the two ends. CDR1 and CDR2 from the germline V gene are SGHNT and YYREEE (reference sequence). CDR3 length: 15 amino acids. The CDR3 region has the DNA TGTGCCAGCAGCACACAGGTTCAAACACGAAATGAGCAGTTCTTC. As protein: CASSTQVQTRNEQFF.

J is TRBJ1-1 and V is TRBV2, with unresolved D. Germline lookup yields CDR1 SNHLY and CDR2 FYNNEI. The length of the CDR3 is 12 residues. V lost 4 bases, J lost 2 bases, and 5 bases lay in between. CDR3: CASSVVNTEAFF. The CDR3 region has the DNA TGTGCCAGCAGTGTGGTCAACACTGAAGCTTTCTTT.

In nucleotides, the CDR3 is TGTGCCAGCAGTGGACCGGGGGCGCATCTAGATACGCAGTATTTT. Protein product: CASSGPGAHLDTQYF. V and J are TRBV28 and TRBJ2-3, with D perhaps TRBD1 or TRBD2 (6 bases each). CDR3 length: 15 residues. V was clipped by 5 bases and J by 5 bases, with 17 bases between them. CDR1 MDHEN and CDR2 SYDVKM come from the germline V gene.

The rearrangement joins TRBV7-3 to TRBJ2-3, with D possibly matching TRBD2 (5 bases). CDR3 length: 18 residues. CDR1 and CDR2 from the germline V gene are SGHTA and FQGTGA. Trimming shortened V by 0 bases and J by 0 bases, and 16 bases separated the two germline ends. Here the CDR3 DNA reads TGTGCCAGCAGCTTAACCGTGGGAGAACTAGTTAGCACAGATACGCAGTATTTT. This translates into CASSLTVGELVSTDTQYF.

The gene calls are TRBV5-1 and TRBJ2-1; 12 nucleotides agree with TRBD2. The V segment lost 0 bases and the J segment 8 bases; nucleotides outside the gene matches: 6. Germline CDR1 is SGHRS and CDR2 is YFSETQ. This CDR3 spans 16 amino acids. In DNA form, the CDR3 reads TGCGCCAGCAGCTTGGCCCCGGGACTAGCGGGTGATGAGCAGTTCTTC. It codes for CASSLAPGLAGDEQFF.

The chain is built from TRBV7-7 and TRBJ2-1; 7 bases align to TRBD2. This CDR3 contains 14 residues. V dropped 0 bases and J dropped 7; count of bases not matched to a gene: 3. Germline V gives CDR1 SSHAT, CDR2 FNYEAQ (reference sequence). The CDR3 DNA follows: TGTGCCAGCAGCTTAGCGGGAGGGCCGAATGAGCAGTTCTTC. Its translation is CASSLAGGPNEQFF. Filled out from reference TRBV7-7 and TRBJ2-1, the complete variable domain reads GAGVSQSPRYKVTKRGQDVTLRCDPISSHATLYWYQQALGQGPEFLTYFNYEAQPDKSGLPSDRFSAERPEGSISTLTIQRTEQRDSAMYRCASSLAGGPNEQFFGPGTRLTVL.

The chain carries TRBV28 and TRBJ1-2, with 9 nucleotides matching TRBD1. The V and J ends lost 6 bases and 5 bases, in that order; junction bases with no gene match: 10. Germline assignment: CDR1 MDHEN and CDR2 SYDVKM. This CDR3 has 15 residues. In DNA, the CDR3 is TGTGCCAGCAGCCCTCCCCCGACAGGGGGATATGGCTACACCTTC. Its protein is CASSPPPTGGYGYTF.

This chain joins TRBV30 and TRBJ1-4; 9 nucleotides line up with TRBD1. The CDR3 totals 14 residues. Trimming at V came to 7 bases and at J to 3 bases, leaving 6 bases not matched to a gene. The germline gives CDR1 GTSNPN, CDR2 SVGIG (reference sequence). The DNA of the CDR3 is TGTGCCTTGACAGGGGGTCGGTCTAATGAAAAACTGTTTTTT. This translates into CALTGGRSNEKLFF. Drawing the rest from reference TRBV30 and TRBJ1-4, the complete variable domain is SQTIHQWPATLVQPVGSPLSLECTVEGTSNPNLYWYRQAAGRGLQLLFYSVGIGQISSEVPQNLSASRPQDRQFILSSKKLLLSDSGFYLCALTGGRSNEKLFFGSGTQLSVL.

The chain has TRBV5-4 and TRBJ2-2; D not certain. The CDR3 spans 14 residues. The germline CDR1 and CDR2 sequences are SGHNT and YYREEE (reference sequence). Trimming cost V 6 bases and J 8 bases, with 17 bases left between them. In DNA form, the CDR3 reads TGTGCCAGCACCCCCGGACCATCGAAGGGGGAGCTGTTTTTT. Translation: CASTPGPSKGELFF. The whole variable domain, filled in from reference TRBV5-4 and TRBJ2-2, reads ETGVTQSPTHLIKTRGQQVTLRCSSQSGHNTVSWYQQALGQGPQFIFQYYREEENGRGNFPPRFSGLQFPNYSSELNVNALELDDSALYLCASTPGPSKGELFFGEGSRLTVL.

The CDR3 sequence is CAWNQGGGYTF. The CDR3 DNA reads TGTGCCTGGAATCAGGGGGGTGGCTACACCTTC. This chain links TRBV30 with TRBJ1-2; TRBD1 agrees at 7 bases. CDR1 is GTSNPN and CDR2 is SVGIG in the germline V gene (reference sequence). V gave up 4 bases and J gave up 7 bases; unmatched junction bases: 3. The length of the CDR3 is 11 residues.

The chain uses TRBV28 and TRBJ1-1; D possibly corresponds to TRBD1 (5 bases). The CDR3 length is 14 residues. The germline gives CDR1 MDHEN, CDR2 SYDVKM. Trimming removed 4 bases from V and 3 bases from J, with 12 bases in between. The DNA for the CDR3 is TGTGCCAGCAGTTGGAGCAGGGATCACACTGAAGCTTTCTTT. Protein sequence: CASSWSRDHTEAFF. Using reference TRBV28 and TRBJ1-1 for the parts outside the CDR3, the full variable domain is DVKVTQSSRYLVKRTGEKVFLECVQDMDHENMFWYRQDPGLGLRLIYFSYDVKMKEKGDIPEGYSVSREKKERFSLILESASTNQTSMYLCASSWSRDHTEAFFGQGTRLTVV.

The V gene is TRBV6-5, the J gene TRBJ2-5; perhaps TRBD2 as D (6 bases). Germline assignment: CDR1 MNHEY and CDR2 SVGAGI. The ends were cut back, 11 bases at V and 4 bases at J, with 17 bases in the middle. This CDR3 spans 13 amino acids. CDR3 in DNA: TGTGCCGGCCGGACGGGAGATTTAGAGACCCAGTACTTC. Translated: CAGRTGDLETQYF.

As concerns this clone: Other nucleotide sequences in the sample specify the same CDR3. The chain employs TRBV5-1 and TRBJ1-5; D is uncertain. This CDR3 has 13 residues. V dropped 0 bases and J dropped 4 bases, with 5 bases sitting between them. Germline CDR1 is SGHRS and CDR2 is YFSETQ. CDR3 coding DNA: TGCGCCAGCAGCTTGGGGGATAATCAGCCCCAGCATTTT. As protein: CASSLGDNQPQHF.

V is TRBV4-2 and J is TRBJ1-2; D not certain. This CDR3 is built from 14 residues. The ends were cut back, 4 bases at V and 2 bases at J, with 11 bases in the middle. Germline values: CDR1 LGHNA, CDR2 YNFKEQ. CDR3 nucleotide sequence: TGTGCCAGCAGCCCCGAACCCATGAACTATGGCTACACCTTC. It translates to CASSPEPMNYGYTF.

V is TRBV9 and J is TRBJ2-1; 8 bases line up with TRBD2. In germline, CDR1 is SGDLS, CDR2 YYNGEE. The CDR3 length is 17 residues. V dropped 3 bases and J dropped 6; count of bases not matched to a gene: 14. The CDR3 DNA is TGTGCCAGCAGCGCGCGACTAGCGCAATGGAGACTCAATGAGCAGTTCTTC. Encoded protein: CASSARLAQWRLNEQFF.

J is TRBJ2-3 and V is TRBV2; no clear D gene. This CDR3 is 13 amino acids long. Per germline, CDR1 SNHLY and CDR2 FYNNEI. With 4 bases removed from V and 7 bases from J, the gap between germline ends came to 12 bases. CDR3 residues: CASSVGNQNTQYF. The CDR3, as DNA: TGTGCCAGCAGTGTGGGAAATCAAAATACGCAGTATTTT.